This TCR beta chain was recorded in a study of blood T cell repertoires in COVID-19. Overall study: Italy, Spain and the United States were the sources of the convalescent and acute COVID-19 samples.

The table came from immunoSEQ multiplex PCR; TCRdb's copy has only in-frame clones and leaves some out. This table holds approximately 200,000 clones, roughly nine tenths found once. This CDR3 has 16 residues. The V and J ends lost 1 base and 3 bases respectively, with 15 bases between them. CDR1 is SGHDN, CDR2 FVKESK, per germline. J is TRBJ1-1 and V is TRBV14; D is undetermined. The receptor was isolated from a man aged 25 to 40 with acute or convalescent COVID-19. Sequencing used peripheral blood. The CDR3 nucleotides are TGTGCCAGCAGCCAAGTAAGAATGGCAATTTACACTGAAGCTTTCTTT. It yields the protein CASSQVRMAIYTEAFF.